Following are 17 T cell receptor beta chains from one sample sequenced in a study of cytomegalovirus exposure and HLA in healthy donors. A multiplex PCR was run with 60 Vbeta primers and 13 Jbeta primers. The repertoire was sequenced with immunoSEQ multiplex PCR; TCRdb's copy has only in-frame clones and lacks some. Of approximately 100,000 clones listed, roughly 85% are singletons. Specimen: PBMCs. Receptor source: a man aged 35 to 55 in good health and CMV-seropositive.

The chain is built from TRBV14 and TRBJ1-1; perhaps TRBD1 as D (5 bases). There are 16 residues in the CDR3. CDR1 SGHDN and CDR2 FVKESK come from the germline V gene. With 1 base removed from V and 0 bases from J, the gap between germline ends came to 12 bases. Here the CDR3 reads CASSQVRGGLNTEAFF. The CDR3 coding sequence is TGTGCCAGCAGCCAAGTGCGGGGGGGATTGAACACTGAAGCTTTCTTT.

The chain joins TRBV18 to TRBJ1-2; tentative D call: TRBD1 (5 bases). With 6 bases removed from V and 3 bases from J, the gap between germline ends came to 11 bases. Germline V gene sequence: CDR1 KGHSH, CDR2 LQKENI. This CDR3 is built from 13 residues. As DNA, the CDR3 is TGTGCCAGCTCGAAGGGGAGGGACTATGGCTACACCTTC. This codes for CASSKGRDYGYTF.

The CDR3 spells CASSYSRGPPEGYTF. CDR3 nucleotides: TGTGCCAGCAGTTACTCCAGGGGGCCTCCTGAAGGCTACACCTTC. This chain connects TRBV6-5 to TRBJ1-2; 8 bases align to TRBD1. Germline CDR1 is MNHEY and CDR2 is SVGAGI. CDR3 length: 15 amino acids. V lost 0 bases and J lost 8; bases outside the gene matches: 8.

This sequence joins TRBV6-5 and TRBJ1-4; D perhaps matches TRBD1 (5 bases). The CDR3 runs 15 residues. Per the germline V gene, CDR1 is MNHEY and CDR2 is SVGAGI. The germline V and J ends were trimmed by 0 bases and 4 bases, with 9 bases remaining between them. CDR3 sequence (DNA): TGTGCCAGCAGTTACTCAGGGGCCAATAATGAAAAACTGTTTTTT. Amino acid sequence: CASSYSGANNEKLFF.

This chain links TRBV5-1 with TRBJ2-7, with 12 bases lining up with TRBD1. The germline CDR1 and CDR2 sequences are SGHRS and YFSETQ. The CDR3 contains 14 residues. V lost 0 bases, J lost 7 bases, and 2 bases stayed unmatched. The CDR3 is CASSLGDRGLEQYF. CDR3 nucleotide sequence: TGCGCCAGCAGCTTGGGGGACAGGGGGCTTGAGCAGTACTTC.

Only one count was recorded for this clone. The V call is TRBV7-2, the J call TRBJ2-3; TRBD2 agrees at 12 bases. CDR3 length: 14 amino acids. Germline V gene lookup returns CDR1 SGHTA and CDR2 FQGNSA. J was trimmed by 2 bases and V by 8 bases; bases with no gene match: 2. This CDR3 reads CASGLAGTTDTQYF. The CDR3 DNA reads as TGTGCCAGCGGACTAGCGGGGACCACAGATACGCAGTATTTT.

The rearrangement uses TRBV5-1 and TRBJ2-2, with TRBD1 identical over 12 bases. Germline V lookup: CDR1 SGHRS, CDR2 YFSETQ. J lost 6 bases, V lost 3 bases, and 9 bases had no gene match. The CDR3 sequence is 17 residues long. For the CDR3, the DNA is TGCGCCAGCAGCTCGTCTCCCGGGACAGGGGGCTCCGGGGAGCTGTTTTTT. Its protein is CASSSSPGTGGSGELFF. The whole variable domain, filled in from reference TRBV5-1 and TRBJ2-2, reads KAGVTQTPRYLIKTRGQQVTLSCSPISGHRSVSWYQQTPGQGLQFLFEYFSETQRNKGNFPGRFSGRQFSNSRSEMNVSTLELGDSALYLCASSSSPGTGGSGELFFGEGSRLTVL.

The J gene is TRBJ1-1, the V gene TRBV7-8; D gene ambiguous. CDR1 is SGHVS and CDR2 is FQNEAQ in the germline V gene. Trimming stripped 5 bases from V and 3 bases from J, with 10 bases between. The CDR3 contains 13 residues. DNA for the CDR3: TGTGCCAGCAGCCCCGGCGGGGACACTGAAGCTTTCTTT. Its translation: CASSPGGDTEAFF.

The chain links TRBV19 to TRBJ2-5; maybe TRBD2 (7 bases). Trimming pared 2 bases from V and 5 bases from J, leaving 24 bases between. Germline values: CDR1 LNHDA, CDR2 SQIVND (reference sequence). This CDR3 comprises 18 residues. Here the CDR3 reads CASSIKGGGRAGGETQYF. The CDR3 region has the DNA TGTGCCAGTAGTATAAAGGGGGGAGGGAGGGCGGGTGGCGAGACCCAGTACTTC.

The sample holds a few counts of this clone. Other nucleotide sequences from this sample produce the same CDR3. This sequence joins TRBV15 and TRBJ1-5; D is possibly TRBD1 (5 bases). Trimming cost V 1 base and J 6 bases, with 13 bases left between them. CDR3 length equals 15 residues. The germline V gene encodes CDR1 LNHNV and CDR2 YYDKDF (reference sequence). The CDR3 nucleotides read TGTGCCACCAGCAGAGGTGCCCAGGGCGGTCAGCCCCAGCATTTT. Its translation is CATSRGAQGGQPQHF.

This clone was counted once. This chain uses TRBV19 with TRBJ2-1; D is uncertain. CDR1 is LNHDA and CDR2 is SQIVND in the germline V gene (reference sequence). The CDR3 runs 13 residues. Trimming removed 2 bases from V and 5 bases from J, with 7 bases in between. The CDR3 nucleotides read TGTGCCAGTAGTATAAAGCCGCACAATGAGCAGTTCTTC. It translates to CASSIKPHNEQFF. The variable domain in full, with the rest retrieved from reference TRBV19 and TRBJ2-1, is DGGITQSPKYLFRKEGQNVTLSCEQNLNHDAMYWYRQDPGQGLRLIYYSQIVNDFQKGDIAEGYSVSREKKESFPLTVTSAQKNPTAFYLCASSIKPHNEQFFGPGTRLTVL.

The chain uses TRBV9 and TRBJ1-1; the match to TRBD1 covers 7 bases. The CDR3 has 13 amino acids. Losses at the gene ends were 3 bases for V and 5 bases for J; bases not matched to a gene: 4. CDR1 and CDR2 from the germline V gene are SGDLS and YYNGEE. CDR3 region: CASSAQGETEAFF. CDR3 in DNA: TGTGCCAGCAGCGCCCAGGGGGAGACTGAAGCTTTCTTT.

This chain joins TRBV6-6 and TRBJ1-5; weak D call: TRBD1 (6 bases). V was clipped by 6 bases and J by 4 bases, with 10 bases between them. Germline V lookup: CDR1 MNHNY, CDR2 SVGAGI (reference sequence). This CDR3 has 13 amino acids. The CDR3 DNA reads as TGTGCCAGCAGACGGGACAATAATCAGCCCCAGCATTTT. This codes for CASRRDNNQPQHF.

The rearrangement joins TRBV19 to TRBJ2-5; D call uncertain. The J call may be in error: the DNA end matches TRBJ2-7 better. Germline CDR1 reads LNHDA; CDR2 reads SQIVND (reference sequence). The CDR3 totals 13 residues. The chain's CDR3 is CASSNERLYEQYF. CDR3 DNA: TGTGCCAGTAGTAATGAGCGCCTATACGAGCAGTACTTC.

This clone was detected only once. The V and J genes are TRBV7-2 and TRBJ1-5, with a weak D call TRBD1 (6 bases). The germline CDR1 and CDR2 sequences are SGHTA and FQGNSA. The CDR3 contains 13 residues. V lost 5 bases, J lost 4 bases, and 9 bases lay in between. This chain's CDR3 is CASSQDRNQPQHF. Here the CDR3 DNA reads TGTGCCAGCAGCCAAGACAGGAATCAGCCCCAGCATTTT.

The V and J genes are TRBV18 and TRBJ2-7; 10 positions match TRBD1. The J segment lost 3 bases and the V segment lost 5 bases, leaving 7 bases of the junction unmatched. CDR3 length equals 15 residues. Germline CDR1 and CDR2: KGHSH and LQKENI. The CDR3 is CASSLTGGAGYEQYF. CDR3 in DNA: TGTGCCAGCTCATTGACAGGGGGCGCAGGCTACGAGCAGTACTTC.

This clone has just one count. The chain uses TRBV11-2 and TRBJ1-4; maybe TRBD1 (5 bases). CDR3 size: 15 residues. CDR1 is SGHAT, CDR2 FQNNGV, per germline. V dropped 2 bases and J dropped 7 bases, with 14 bases sitting between them. The CDR3: CASSLQGRLSEKLFF. The CDR3 nucleotides read TGTGCCAGCAGCTTACAGGGAAGGTTGAGTGAAAAACTGTTTTTT.